The 29 T cell receptor beta chains in this list originate from one sample, sequenced in a study of blood T cell repertoires in COVID-19. The method was immunoSEQ multiplex PCR; TCRdb's version includes in-frame clones alone and lacks a portion of them. The table has fewer than 500,000 clones, 81% seen once. Sequenced material: peripheral blood. The receptors originated from a human donor with acute or convalescent COVID-19. The donor label of this sample is uncertain.

This chain joins TRBV6-5 and TRBJ2-3; 7 nucleotides align to TRBD2. Germline CDR1 reads MNHEY; CDR2 reads SVGAGI. The V and J ends lost 5 bases and 1 base, in that order; junction bases with no gene match: 6. The CDR3 covers 15 residues. The CDR3 DNA reads as TGTGCCAGCAGTCGAGGCGGGAGTGGCACAGATACGCAGTATTTT. It translates to CASSRGGSGTDTQYF.

The chain couples TRBV10-1 to TRBJ2-3; tentative D call: TRBD2 (5 bases). Germline V gene lookup returns CDR1 WNHNN and CDR2 SYGVQD (reference sequence). This CDR3 contains 14 residues. Trimming cost V 2 bases and J 0 bases, with 6 bases left between them. The CDR3 protein is CASSEERSTDTQYF. CDR3 in DNA: TGCGCCAGCAGTGAGGAGCGGAGCACAGATACGCAGTATTTT.

The chain carries TRBV11-2 and TRBJ2-7; no reliable D call. Germline V lookup: CDR1 SGHAT, CDR2 FQNNGV. Trimming cost V 1 base and J 1 base, with 5 bases left between them. CDR3 length equals 13 residues. DNA of the CDR3: TGTGCCAGCAGCTTAGCTCGTTCCTACGAGCAGTACTTC. Residues: CASSLARSYEQYF.

The V gene is TRBV4-1, the J gene TRBJ1-2; tentative D call: TRBD1 (5 bases). CDR3 size: 16 residues. Germline V gene lookup returns CDR1 MGHRA and CDR2 YSYEKL. Trimming stripped 0 bases from V and 0 bases from J, with 11 bases between. As DNA, the CDR3 is TGCGCCAGCAGCCAAGAGGCGGCAGGGACTAACTATGGCTACACCTTC. Protein product: CASSQEAAGTNYGYTF.

Here the CDR3 DNA reads TGCGCCAGCAGCTACGACAGGCCGAATGAAAAACTGTTTTTT. As protein: CASSYDRPNEKLFF. The chain employs TRBV5-1 and TRBJ1-4; perhaps TRBD1 as D (6 bases). This CDR3 region has 14 residues. V lost 3 bases and J 5 bases, leaving 11 bases between the germline ends. Germline lookup yields CDR1 SGHRS and CDR2 YFSETQ. The variable domain in full, completed from reference TRBV5-1 and TRBJ1-4, reads KAGVTQTPRYLIKTRGQQVTLSCSPISGHRSVSWYQQTPGQGLQFLFEYFSETQRNKGNFPGRFSGRQFSNSRSEMNVSTLELGDSALYLCASSYDRPNEKLFFGSGTQLSVL.

CDR3 protein: CASSYFVGELFF. The CDR3 nucleotides read TGTGCCAGCAGTTACTTCGTCGGGGAGCTGTTTTTT. The chain uses TRBV6-6 and TRBJ2-2; D remains unclear. Germline V gene data show CDR1 as MNHNY and CDR2 as SVGAGI (reference sequence). With 1 base removed from V and 7 bases from J, the gap between germline ends came to 4 bases. The CDR3 runs to 12 residues.

This clone was seen just once. This chain joins TRBV6-1 and TRBJ1-3; TRBD1 matches 7 bases. Germline assignment: CDR1 MNHNS and CDR2 SASEGT. The CDR3 is 16 amino acids. Germline trimming cut 3 bases from V and 1 base from J; bases unmatched to any gene: 6. The CDR3 bases are TGTGCCAGCAGTGACAGACAGGGTGGATCTGGAAACACCATATATTTT. Translating it yields CASSDRQGGSGNTIYF.

In its sample, this clone was seen many times. The rearrangement uses TRBV5-6 and TRBJ1-2, with D possibly matching TRBD1 (6 bases). V was clipped by 1 base and J by 6 bases, with 13 bases between them. The CDR3 loop spans 14 amino acids. Germline V gene data show CDR1 as SGHDT and CDR2 as YYEEEE. The DNA for the CDR3 is TGTGCCAGCAGCTTGTGGGAGGGGACAAATGGCTACACCTTC. Amino acid sequence: CASSLWEGTNGYTF.

This clone was recorded only once. The V and J genes are TRBV6-5 and TRBJ1-1; D uncertain. Deletions cut 3 bases from V and 1 base from J, with 6 bases between. The CDR3 spans 13 residues. Germline V gene data show CDR1 as MNHEY and CDR2 as SVGAGI. The CDR3 nucleotides are TGTGCCAGCAGTTATAACAAGAACACTGAAGCTTTCTTT. Translation gives CASSYNKNTEAFF.

This chain joins TRBV7-2 and TRBJ1-2, with a weak D call TRBD1 (6 bases). The germline gives CDR1 SGHTA, CDR2 FQGNSA. V gave up 1 base and J gave up 4 bases, with 7 bases separating them. The CDR3 contains 13 residues. DNA of the CDR3: TGTGCCAGCAGCTTAGGCAGGGGCTATGGCTACACCTTC. Amino acids: CASSLGRGYGYTF.

The chain couples TRBV5-5 to TRBJ1-3, with no clear D. This CDR3 comprises 12 residues. The V gene's germline CDR1 is SGHKS and CDR2 YYEKEE (reference sequence). The germline V and J ends were trimmed by 5 bases and 8 bases, with 11 bases remaining between them. The CDR3 loop is CASSPIGDTIYF. The CDR3 DNA follows: TGTGCCAGCAGTCCGATCGGTGACACCATATATTTT.

The chain combines TRBV5-1 with TRBJ2-1; possible D gene TRBD1, 5 bases. The length of the CDR3 is 14 residues. V was shortened by 1 base and J by 5 bases, with 10 bases between the two germline ends. Germline V gene lookup returns CDR1 SGHRS and CDR2 YFSETQ. The CDR3 bases are TGCGCCAGCAGCTTGCTGGCAGGGAACAATGAGCAGTTCTTC. Residues: CASSLLAGNNEQFF.

The rearrangement links TRBV7-2 to TRBJ2-2; TRBD2 matches 7 bases. This CDR3 comprises 15 residues. CDR1 and CDR2 (germline): SGHTA, FQGNSA. Trimming took 4 bases from V and 1 from J; bases not matched to a gene: 3. CDR3 nucleotides: TGTGCCAGCAGCTGGGACTACCTGAACACCGGGGAGCTGTTTTTT. Translation gives CASSWDYLNTGELFF.

This chain joins TRBV5-1 and TRBJ1-1, with 7 positions matching TRBD1. J lost 1 base, V lost 4 bases, and 7 bases had no gene match. CDR1 is SGHRS and CDR2 is YFSETQ in the germline V gene. The CDR3 totals 15 residues. The CDR3 nucleotides are TGCGCCAGCAGCCGTAACACAGGGGAGAACACTGAAGCTTTCTTT. Its protein is CASSRNTGENTEAFF.

The chain combines TRBV7-2 with TRBJ2-1; tentatively, D is TRBD2 (7 bases). Germline V gene data show CDR1 as SGHTA and CDR2 as FQGNSA. Trimming removed 5 bases at V and 8 bases at J, with 25 bases between. This CDR3 region has 17 residues. The CDR3: CASSPSHVGGRGYEQFF. CDR3 nucleotides: TGTGCCAGCAGCCCCTCCCACGTGGGGGGGCGGGGATATGAGCAGTTCTTC.

This clone was observed a few times. The chain couples TRBV29-1 to TRBJ2-1; weak D call: TRBD1 (7 bases). The CDR3 loop spans 14 amino acids. V was clipped by 6 bases and J by 9 bases, with 21 bases between them. Per the germline V gene, CDR1 is SQVTM and CDR2 is ANQGSEA. Here the CDR3 DNA reads TGCAGCGTCACCGACCCGACAGGGCGGGGTGAGCAGTTCTTC. This codes for CSVTDPTGRGEQFF.

This clone was detected once. The genes are TRBV6-2 or TRBV6-3 and TRBJ2-5; D is unresolved. Germline V gene data show CDR1 as MNHEY and CDR2 as SVGEGT. The ends were cut back, 4 bases at V and 5 bases at J, with 5 bases in the middle. CDR3 size: 11 residues. The CDR3 DNA reads as TGTGCCAGCAGTTTGGCCGAGACCCAGTACTTC. It yields the protein CASSLAETQYF.

This sequence joins TRBV12-5 and TRBJ1-2; no clear D gene. The V gene lost 2 bases and the J gene lost 8 bases, with 15 bases spanning the gap. Germline V gene sequence: CDR1 LGHNT, CDR2 FRNRAP. This CDR3 has 14 residues. Here the CDR3 reads CASGLTPDQRGYTF. DNA for the CDR3: TGTGCTAGTGGTTTGACCCCCGACCAGCGGGGCTACACCTTC.

The gene calls are TRBV7-6 and TRBJ1-1; maybe TRBD1 (6 bases). Per the germline V gene, CDR1 is SGHVS and CDR2 is FNYEAQ. The CDR3 is made up of 14 amino acids. The V end lost 6 bases, the J end lost 1 base, and 12 bases lay between the germline ends. The DNA for the CDR3 is TGTGCCAGCAGATCAGGGGCGCCGAACACTGAAGCTTTCTTT. This translates into CASRSGAPNTEAFF.

The chain joins TRBV6-5 to TRBJ1-1, with D uncertain. Germline CDR1 MNHEY, CDR2 SVGAGI. CDR3 length: 14 amino acids. V was shortened by 4 bases and J by 2 bases, with 11 bases between the two germline ends. The CDR3 nucleotides read TGTGCCAGCAGTTCGATAGAGACTAACACTGAAGCTTTCTTT. Amino acids: CASSSIETNTEAFF.

In regard to this clone: A read error may be the cause here, since a much bigger clone is one base away. V gene TRBV28 combines with J gene TRBJ1-6; no firm D call. This CDR3 is built from 13 residues. Germline CDR1 MDHEN, CDR2 SYDVKM. Trimming removed 2 bases from V and 5 bases from J, with 4 bases in between. CDR3 in DNA: TGTGCCAGCAGTTTACAGAATAATTCACCCCTCCACTTT. Protein: CASSLQNNSPLHF.

V is TRBV4-2 and J is TRBJ1-2, with D possibly being TRBD1 (6 bases). The CDR3 has 15 residues. The V end was cut by 0 bases, the J end by 7 bases, with 15 bases between. Per the germline V gene, CDR1 is LGHNA and CDR2 is YNFKEQ. This CDR3 is CASSQESAGVVGYTF. CDR3 bases: TGTGCCAGCAGCCAAGAATCGGCAGGGGTGGTTGGCTACACCTTC.

V is TRBV15 and J is TRBJ2-6; tentatively, D is TRBD1 (6 bases). The germline CDR1 and CDR2 sequences are LNHNV and YYDKDF (reference sequence). The CDR3 totals 14 residues. Trimming left V 3 bases short and J 17 bases short, with 20 bases between. CDR3 bases: TGTGCCACCAGCAGGGCCGGACTGGGACATTTTATGACTTTC. It encodes CATSRAGLGHFMTF.

The V gene is TRBV2, the J gene TRBJ1-5; D gene ambiguous. The CDR3 extends over 13 amino acids. V lost 11 bases to trimming and J lost 0 bases, with 11 bases between them. The germline V gene encodes CDR1 SNHLY and CDR2 FYNNEI. This CDR3 is CAAAGDSNQPQHF. In DNA, the CDR3 is TGTGCCGCCGCCGGAGATAGCAATCAGCCCCAGCATTTT.

This clone was seen only once. This chain joins TRBV15 and TRBJ1-2; 7 nucleotides match TRBD1. Losses at the gene ends were 1 base for V and 7 bases for J; bases not matched to a gene: 15. CDR1 LNHNV and CDR2 YYDKDF come from the germline V gene (reference sequence). The CDR3 runs to 17 residues. This CDR3 is CATSRGDAQGVLAGYTF. Written as DNA, the CDR3 is TGTGCCACCAGCAGAGGAGACGCCCAGGGGGTACTTGCTGGCTACACCTTC.

The J gene is TRBJ2-1, the V gene TRBV7-8, with a weak D call TRBD2 (6 bases). With 0 bases removed from V and 8 bases from J, the gap between germline ends came to 14 bases. Germline V gene data show CDR1 as SGHVS and CDR2 as FQNEAQ. The length of the CDR3 is 15 residues. The CDR3 loop is CASSLAGLLGDEQFF. The CDR3, as DNA: TGTGCCAGCAGCTTAGCGGGACTCCTGGGCGATGAGCAGTTCTTC.

The V gene is TRBV5-4, the J gene TRBJ2-5; D unclear. The V gene's germline CDR1 is SGHNT and CDR2 YYREEE (reference sequence). This CDR3 spans 13 amino acids. V lost 4 bases and J 0 bases, leaving 7 bases between the germline ends. This CDR3 is CASSTQYQETQYF. CDR3 DNA sequence: TGTGCCAGCAGCACGCAGTACCAAGAGACCCAGTACTTC.

This chain links TRBV10-2 with TRBJ1-2; the match to TRBD1 covers 7 bases. With V trimmed by 6 bases and J by 7 bases, 14 bases remained unmatched. CDR1 and CDR2 from the germline V gene are WSHSY and SAAADI. The CDR3 loop spans 15 amino acids. The CDR3 DNA is TGCGCCAGCAGGGAATCAGGACAGGCCCTGTTTGGCTACACCTTC. Amino acid sequence: CASRESGQALFGYTF.

This clone turned up a few times. The rearrangement uses TRBV6-2 or TRBV6-3 and TRBJ1-2, with TRBD1 matching 8 bases. Germline V gene lookup returns CDR1 MNHEY and CDR2 SVGEGT. CDR3 size: 15 residues. J gave up 3 bases and V 2 bases, and 5 bases lay outside the gene matches. The CDR3 region is CASSYPGTGDYGYTF. Written as DNA, the CDR3 is TGTGCCAGCAGTTACCCCGGGACAGGCGACTATGGCTACACCTTC.